This T cell receptor (beta chain) came from a study of T cells after yellow fever vaccination (dated by TCRdb to 2018 to 2020). With regard to the full study: The SMART-Seq v4 Ultra Low Input RNA kit was used to prepare libraries from fractions with low cell numbers. To follow T-cell clones before and after primary and booster YFV17D yellow fever vaccination, bulk TCR alpha and beta repertoires were sequenced over time. Two healthy male donors, one aged 18 to 30 and one aged 30 to 40 years, made up the cohort. Blood samples were taken at several timepoints before and after primary and secondary immunization, and bulk PBMC replicates and cell subsets were isolated.

In the germline V gene, CDR1 corresponds to ENHRY and CDR2 to SYGVKD. Measured from the cysteine to the phenylalanine, the CDR3 is 14 residues long. The entry retains the CDR3 DNA only, 42 bases that are in frame from base 1. V and J are truncated by 3 bases and 4 bases respectively, leaving an intervening sequence of 9 bases. This clonotype was counted ten times or more. The antigen it binds to is not known. The input lacks base qualities; no much larger clone sits a single base away. In light of the paper, this sample's treatment or condition label describes: live attenuated yellow fever vaccine strain. At each blood-draw timepoint, two biological replicates of bulk PBMCs were collected. PBMCs were isolated from peripheral blood using a standard Ficoll-Paque protocol. TriZol was used to extract RNA from bulk PBMCs, from CD4 and CD8 fractions, and from dextramer-positive and dextramer-negative fractions.

TCRdb names Illumina NovaSeq 6000 as the instrument used. TCR cDNA was synthesized by 5'RACE template switching, through which a universal primer site and unique molecular identifiers were introduced. Priming for cDNA synthesis came from both the TCR alpha and TCR beta constant segments. Two PCR steps were used to amplify libraries, with sample barcodes and sequencing adapters being added in the second step. Sequencing of the libraries was done on either Illumina HiSeq 2500 (2x100 bp) or NovaSeq (2x150 bp). As for how the authors treated the data: MIGEC was used to demultiplex reads and collapse the reads into UMI consensus sequences, and MiXCR was used for V(D)J alignment. Vaccine-responding clonotypes were defined with edgeR using replicate PBMC samples, requiring FDR below 0.01 and a log2 fold change above 5 up to day 15. Each bulk clonotype received a CD4 or CD8 identity based on whether the sequenced CD4 or CD8 repertoire contained that clonotype at higher abundance. TCRdb took the public reads, trimmed them with fastp at Q25, ran MiXCR for clone calling and kept in-frame beta chains. Rows merge per CDR3 protein into single entries with the most common DNA and genes. What appears here as the V and J calls and clone size reflects TCRdb's work, not the paper's. This sample gives hundreds of thousands of distinct CDR3 sequences in total; approximately 3.8% of them show up just once. About 20% of the sample rests with the top ten.

Results and caveats for the whole study, not just this receptor: The secondary T-cell response was weaker than the primary response but faster, peaking on day 5 instead of day 15. Most clones expanded after primary vaccination (96% of CD4 and 88% of CD8) were re-detected after the booster, suggesting that broad memory maintenance occurred. Because the study included only a couple of donors, the extent to which the findings can be generalized is limited. FACS-sorted repertoires could contain abundant contaminating clonotypes from the bulk population, so computational filtering was required. A small share of clonotypes occurred in both CD4 and CD8 compartments, likely arising from convergent recombination.

The material was PBMCs, obtained on the day of the yellow fever booster vaccination. The chain is encoded by TRBV10-3 joined to TRBJ2-2; TRBD2 is a possible D gene, resting on 6 matching bases. This receptor was identified in a man aged 18 to 30 who received the YFV17D yellow fever vaccine. The CDR3 in this case is CAISELASTGELFF. The nucleotide sequence reads as follows: TGTGCCATCAGTGAACTAGCTAGCACCGGGGAGCTGTTTTTT.